This TCR beta chain was observed in a study of T-cell reconstitution after alpha-beta-depleted transplantation in children. Preparation of the TCRbeta library was carried out with unique molecular identifiers. TCRdb re-called the PCR reads with MiXCR, one entry per CDR3 protein. The sample lists nearly 400,000 distinct CDR3 sequences; approximately 20% were seen once. The ends were cut back, 5 bases at V and 5 bases at J, with 6 bases in the middle. The CDR3 consists of 11 residues. The table lists this clonotype with many counts. This TCR derives from a human donor who donated a stem cell graft to a child with acute myeloid leukemia. The sample here was PBMCs from the stem cell graft donor, taken from the stem cell graft. The gene calls are TRBV12-3 or TRBV12-4 and TRBJ2-5; D remains unclear. CDR3 bases: TGTGCCAGCAGTCCCGCGGAGACCCAGTACTTC. This codes for CASSPAETQYF.